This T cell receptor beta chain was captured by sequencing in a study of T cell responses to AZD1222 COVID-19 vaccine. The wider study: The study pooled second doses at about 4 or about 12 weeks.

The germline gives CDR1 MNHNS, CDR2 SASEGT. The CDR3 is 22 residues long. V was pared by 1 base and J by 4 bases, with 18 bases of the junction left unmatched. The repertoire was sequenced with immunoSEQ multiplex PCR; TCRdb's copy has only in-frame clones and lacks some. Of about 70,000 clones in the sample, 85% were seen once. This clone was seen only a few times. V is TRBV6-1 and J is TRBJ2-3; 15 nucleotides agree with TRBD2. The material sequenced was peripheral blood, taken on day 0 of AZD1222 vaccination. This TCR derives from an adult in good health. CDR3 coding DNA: TGTGCCAGCAGTGAAGGGGTTCTCGGGCCCTTAGGACTAGCGGGAGGGGCAGATACGCAGTATTTT. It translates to CASSEGVLGPLGLAGGADTQYF.